This T cell receptor (beta chain) was documented in a study of T cell repertoires in cytomegalovirus infection. CDR1 SGHAT and CDR2 FQNNGV come from the germline V gene. Trimming removed 10 bases from V and 4 bases from J, with 19 bases in between. The CDR3 contains 14 residues. TCRdb ran MiXCR on the reads and lists one entry per CDR3 protein. The repertoire holds 230,000 or so distinct CDR3 sequences, 15% to 20% seen once, with around 47% in the top ten. A single count supports this clonotype. Sequenced: CD8+ T cells from PBMCs. The sequence was obtained from a human donor in good health (CMV status not recorded). Some clones in this sample may be carry-over from other donors' samples. The chain links TRBV11-2 to TRBJ1-1, with a weak D call TRBD1 (6 bases). CDR3 coding DNA: TGTGCCACCACGAAGGGGGACCCGGGCACTGAAGCTTTCTTT. Protein product: CATTKGDPGTEAFF.